Sequencing of this T cell receptor beta chain was carried out in a study of cytomegalovirus exposure and HLA in healthy donors. Study in general: Samples from HLA-typed donors yielded approximately 80 million unique TCRs in an early data release.

In germline, CDR1 is GTSNPN, CDR2 SVGIG (reference sequence). There are 17 residues in the CDR3. The trim removed 2 bases at V and 0 bases at J, leaving 7 bases unmatched. This clone was recorded a few times. What it binds is not known. The study ran its PCR with 60 Vbeta and 13 Jbeta primers. Sequenced by immunoSEQ multiplex PCR; TCRdb stores in-frame clones only, minus some. The sample yields some 84,000 clones, more than 50% seen once. Study outcomes and limitations: There were reportedly fewer N-insertions in an Asian-associated ancestry cluster than the approximately 640-donor mean, in a later analysis.

Sequencing was done on a sample of PBMCs. The sequence was collected from a middle-aged woman in good health and CMV-seropositive. The genes are TRBV30 and TRBJ1-6; 7 nucleotides line up with TRBD1. The CDR3 is CAWSRKDRSSYNSPLHF. Here the CDR3 DNA reads TGTGCCTGGAGTCGGAAGGACAGGAGCTCCTATAATTCACCCCTCCACTTT.